The subject of this entry is one T cell receptor beta chain. This clonotype was found many times. Its antigen is not yet known. No clone much larger than this one lies a single base away; base qualities are absent. This record belongs to a study of Graves' ophthalmopathy and Graves' hyperthyroidism (dated by TCRdb to the late 2010s). Study-wide context: Peripheral blood was collected at initial diagnosis, before any treatment. In total, 135 blood samples were TCR-sequenced: approximately 42 ophthalmopathy, 80 or so hyperthyroidism and some 17 hyperthyroidism-to-ophthalmopathy patients. An independent validation cohort comprised some 18 hyperthyroidism patients and 17 patients who later progressed from hyperthyroidism to ophthalmopathy. Following sampling, methimazole starting at 30 mg daily was administered to hyperthyroidism patients, and high-dose intravenous methylprednisolone was administered to ophthalmopathy patients. In roughly 6 hyperthyroidism patients, the T-cell repertoires found in thyroid tissue were compared with those found in blood. For training and testing, the 95 to 100 patients in the discovery cohort were randomly divided in a 7:3 ratio. The study used signatures of the TCR beta repertoire to tell Graves' ophthalmopathy apart from Graves' hyperthyroidism and to predict which patients would progress to ophthalmopathy. To explore V-J signatures that separate ophthalmopathy from hyperthyroidism, a discovery set of about 96 patients was enrolled, consisting of about 43 with ophthalmopathy and roughly 60 with stable hyperthyroidism. Broader findings and caveats from the paper: In cross-validation, the 13-signature model distinguished ophthalmopathy from stable hyperthyroidism with around 90% sensitivity and roughly 84% specificity, while in the test set the corresponding values were roughly 80% and 75%. In validation, the model predicted ophthalmopathy progression with about 71% sensitivity and about 73% specificity; fewer than 15 predicted patients were CT-confirmed with GO in a median of about 7.1 months. Sample size was not statistically predetermined, and group allocation was not concealed from the investigators. Among expanded thyroid clonotypes with frequency above 0.001, most also showed up in blood, which suggests that blood repertoires may reflect the thyroid immune response.

A patient counted as having stable hyperthyroidism if there was no progression to ophthalmopathy within 18 months of follow-up. Patients with hyperthyroidism were aged 18 to 65 years, had been newly diagnosed, and had a disease duration of less than 2 months. Anyone with other autoimmune diseases, uncontrolled infections, pregnancy or lactation was excluded from the study. Clinical symptoms, serum thyroxine, TRAb, thyroid ultrasound and orbital computed tomography were used for diagnosis. Using Ficoll-Paque density gradient centrifugation, PBMCs were isolated from 8.5 to 10 ml of fresh peripheral blood. Total RNA was extracted with Trizol reagent and quality-checked on an Agilent 2100 Bioanalyzer. The germline V gene specifies MNHEY as CDR1 and SVGAGI as CDR2. The CDR3 covers 17 residues, taking in both the cysteine and the phenylalanine. Of the read, only the CDR3 DNA is kept; its 51 bases are in frame from base 1. The junction shows trimming of 2 bases on V and 1 base on J, plus 17 bases between the germline ends.

TCR beta CDR3 regions were amplified from RNA transcripts for repertoire sequencing. The first round was an RT-PCR using HTBI primers with the Qiagen OneStep RT-PCR kit, and this first round was followed by a second-round multiplex PCR, then size selection and purification. Libraries were sequenced paired-end with 100 bp reads on an Illumina HiSeq2000. On the study's bioinformatics: SOAPnuke was used for read processing, and reads with adapters, uncalled bases, a mean Phred below 15, or no exact constant-primer or identifier match were discarded. High-quality paired reads were merged with COPE v1.2.5. Clonotypes were defined as unique nucleotide sequences and were aligned to IMGT TRB V, D and J references using MiTCR v1.1. Analysis was restricted to V-J combinations with a frequency above 0.0001, which covered about 99% of repertoires. For each V-J combination, a TCR clonal expansion and chaos score was defined as the ratio of F50 clonal expansion to chaos observed in the TCRdist matrix. Welch's t-statistics and random forest were used to reduce the features to 13 V-J combinations, which were then used as input to a naive Bayes classifier. The Morisita-Horn index was used to measure how similar the thyroid and blood repertoires were. TCRdb trimmed public reads at Q25 via fastp, called clones via MiXCR and kept in-frame beta chains. Under each unique CDR3 protein, matching rows form one entry showing the most common genes and DNA. The V and J calls come from TCRdb's annotation, not from the publication. The sample includes a few hundred thousand distinct CDR3 sequences, with 15% to 19% observed a single time. The ten most abundant clones make up approximately 7% of the sample.

The material sequenced was peripheral blood. This chain is built from TRBV6-5 and TRBJ2-5; possibly the D gene is TRBD1, per 6 matching bases. This clonotype was obtained from a woman aged 18-30 years with stable Graves' hyperthyroidism. Donor details come from another sample of the same person, matched by shared clones. CDR3 region: CASSYLHNRAPQETQYF. DNA sequence: TGTGCCAGCAGTTACCTCCATAACAGGGCGCCCCAAGAGACCCAGTACTTC.